This TCR beta chain derives from a study of Graves' ophthalmopathy and Graves' hyperthyroidism. Study in general: Samples of peripheral blood were obtained at initial diagnosis, prior to treatment of any kind. Study-wide results and limits: Ophthalmopathy was separated from stable hyperthyroidism by a 13-signature model with over 85% sensitivity and roughly 84% specificity.

As for this clonotype: Its specificity is not known.

From fresh peripheral blood, roughly 10 ml in volume, the PBMCs were obtained. The TCR beta CDR3 regions underwent amplification from RNA transcripts. Investigators did first-round RT-PCR with HTBI primers, then second-round multiplex PCR. A single record per CDR3 protein comes from TCRdb applying MiXCR to the multiplex PCR reads. This table has about half a million distinct CDR3 sequences, around an eighth appearing once. CDR1 SGDLS and CDR2 YYNGEE come from the germline V gene. Trimming shortened V by 0 bases and J by 9 bases, and 15 bases separated the two germline ends. The CDR3 is 14 amino acids.

J is TRBJ2-5 and V is TRBV9; weak D call: TRBD1 (6 bases). Material: blood. The sequence came from a woman aged 25 to 39 with Graves' ophthalmopathy. CDR3 sequence: CASSVAETGSPQYF. CDR3 sequence (DNA): TGTGCCAGCAGCGTAGCCGAGACAGGTTCCCCCCAGTACTTC.